The 22 T cell receptor beta chains presented below share a single source sample, sequenced in a study of CD8+ T cells in alopecia areata. The treatment denotes: oral pan-JAK inhibitor, 5-10 mg twice daily. TCR sequencing used cDNA made by reverse transcription of extracted RNA. TCRdb keeps only in-frame clones here, not all; method: immunoSEQ multiplex PCR. The data show about 190,000 clones, around 60% seen once. The sample here was CD8+ T cells sorted from blood, taken at week 24, from a patient treated with tofacitinib. The receptors were sampled from a human donor with alopecia areata.

The chain recombines TRBV29-1 with TRBJ2-7, with TRBD1 matching over 9 bases. The V gene's germline CDR1 is SQVTM and CDR2 ANQGSEA. The CDR3 sequence is 15 residues long. The V segment lost 6 bases and the J segment 5 bases; nucleotides outside the gene matches: 14. The CDR3 DNA follows: TGCAGCGTGCACGGTGTACAGGGGGCTTCGGACGAGCAGTACTTC. Its translation is CSVHGVQGASDEQYF.

The chain uses TRBV7-6 and TRBJ1-5; no definite D call. Germline CDR1 SGHVS, CDR2 FNYEAQ. V was trimmed by 5 bases and J by 2 bases, leaving 13 bases between them. The CDR3 extends over 15 amino acids. The CDR3 nucleotides are TGTGCCAGCAGCCGAGACCCCCGGGGCAATCAGCCCCAGCATTTT. Its protein product is CASSRDPRGNQPQHF.

V usage is TRBV30 and J usage is TRBJ2-4; 9 bases are a match to TRBD2. Per germline, CDR1 GTSNPN and CDR2 SVGIG (reference sequence). V dropped 0 bases and J dropped 8; count of bases not matched to a gene: 5. The CDR3 runs 14 residues. CDR3 coding DNA: TGTGCCTGGAGTGTAGCGGGGGGCGCGGACATTCAGTACTTC. Amino acid sequence: CAWSVAGGADIQYF.

Only one count was recorded for this clone. The chain links TRBV4-1 to TRBJ1-5; D gene uncertain. The CDR3 is 16 amino acids. The V gene lost 3 bases and the J gene lost 0 bases, with 12 bases spanning the gap. The germline V gene has CDR1 MGHRA and CDR2 YSYEKL. CDR3 sequence reads: CASSHGEPYSNQPQHF. The CDR3 DNA follows: TGCGCCAGCAGCCATGGGGAACCCTATAGCAATCAGCCCCAGCATTTT.

The chain recombines TRBV27 with TRBJ2-7; TRBD1 is a possible D gene (5 bases). The CDR3 sequence is 12 residues long. Germline CDR1 and CDR2: MNHEY and SMNVEV (reference sequence). V was pared by 8 bases and J by 1 base, with 9 bases between. For the CDR3, the DNA is TGTGCCAGCGGCGACAGTTCCTACGAGCAGTACTTC. This translates into CASGDSSYEQYF.

This chain connects TRBV5-6 to TRBJ1-5; D may be TRBD1 (6 bases). The CDR3 contains 13 residues. Germline CDR1 reads SGHDT; CDR2 reads YYEEEE. Trimming left V 4 bases short and J 6 bases short, with 11 bases between. CDR3 residues: CASSLQGAQPQHF. CDR3 DNA sequence: TGTGCCAGCAGCCTACAGGGAGCTCAGCCCCAGCATTTT.

The J gene is TRBJ2-6, the V gene TRBV6-1; no clear D. V was pared by 3 bases and J by 0 bases, with 3 bases between. The CDR3 extends over 14 amino acids. The germline gives CDR1 MNHNS, CDR2 SASEGT. As DNA, the CDR3 is TGTGCCAGCAGTGACAACTCTGGGGCCAACGTCCTGACTTTC. This translates into CASSDNSGANVLTF.

This rearrangement joins TRBV4-1 to TRBJ2-7; tentatively, D is TRBD2 (5 bases). Germline CDR1 reads MGHRA; CDR2 reads YSYEKL. The CDR3 totals 15 residues. Trimming cost V 1 base and J 0 bases, with 10 bases left between them. CDR3 bases: TGCGCCAGCAGCCAAGCTTTAAGCGGCTCCTACGAGCAGTACTTC. It is translated as CASSQALSGSYEQYF.

The rearrangement uses TRBV7-8 and TRBJ1-2; D might be TRBD1 (6 bases). Germline V gene lookup returns CDR1 SGHVS and CDR2 FQNEAQ. The V end was cut by 8 bases, the J end by 8 bases, with 15 bases between. The CDR3 has 12 residues. CDR3 residues: CASGPGGRGYTF. CDR3 DNA: TGTGCCAGCGGACCTGGGGGCAGGGGCTACACCTTC. Using reference TRBV7-8 and TRBJ1-2 for the parts outside the CDR3, the full variable domain is GAGVSQSPRYKVAKRGQDVALRCDPISGHVSLFWYQQALGQGPEFLTYFQNEAQLDKSGLPSDRFFAERPEGSVSTLKIQRTQQEDSAVYLCASGPGGRGYTFGSGTRLTVV.

V is TRBV27 and J is TRBJ2-7; tentative D call: TRBD2 (5 bases). V dropped 2 bases and J dropped 5 bases, with 13 bases sitting between them. This CDR3 region has 14 residues. Germline assignment: CDR1 MNHEY and CDR2 SMNVEV (reference sequence). This CDR3 reads CASSLGRAVDEQYF. In DNA form, the CDR3 reads TGTGCCAGCAGTTTAGGGCGGGCGGTGGACGAGCAGTACTTC.

With regard to this clone: Other nucleotide sequences from this sample produce the same CDR3. The rearrangement links TRBV13 to TRBJ2-3, with D perhaps matching TRBD2 (5 bases). Germline V gene lookup returns CDR1 PRHDT and CDR2 FYEKMQ (reference sequence). Trimming stripped 2 bases from V and 6 bases from J, with 18 bases between. There are 16 residues in the CDR3. CDR3 in DNA: TGTGCCAGCAGCTTATCCAGCGGACCCAACCGTGATACGCAGTATTTT. Protein sequence: CASSLSSGPNRDTQYF.

The V and J genes are TRBV30 and TRBJ2-1, with 8 bases that match TRBD2. CDR1 and CDR2 (germline): GTSNPN, SVGIG (reference sequence). The CDR3 consists of 15 residues. Trimming removed 3 bases from V and 2 bases from J; junction bases left unmatched: 6. The CDR3 here is CAWSLRGGPYNEQFF. CDR3 sequence (DNA): TGTGCCTGGAGCCTCCGGGGGGGCCCCTACAATGAGCAGTTCTTC. Together with reference TRBV30 and TRBJ2-1, the CDR3 gives the full variable domain: SQTIHQWPATLVQPVGSPLSLECTVEGTSNPNLYWYRQAAGRGLQLLFYSVGIGQISSEVPQNLSASRPQDRQFILSSKKLLLSDSGFYLCAWSLRGGPYNEQFFGPGTRLTVL.

This chain connects TRBV7-9 to TRBJ1-2, with TRBD1 identical over 8 bases. The germline V gene has CDR1 SEHNR and CDR2 FQNEAQ (reference sequence). This CDR3 spans 16 amino acids. Unmatched junction bases numbered 12, after V lost 5 bases and J lost 4 bases. The CDR3, as DNA: TGTGCCAGCAGCCGTACAGGACAGGGTTCGGGCTATGGCTACACCTTC. Translated, it gives CASSRTGQGSGYGYTF.

The sample holds a few counts of this clone. This chain connects TRBV12-5 to TRBJ1-2; D gene ambiguous. V was cut by 0 bases and J by 7 bases, with 9 bases left in between. Germline V gene data show CDR1 as LGHNT and CDR2 as FRNRAP. This CDR3 is built from 13 residues. CDR3 nucleotide sequence: TGTGCTAGTGGTTTGGTACCCCAGGTTGGCTACACCTTC. Its protein is CASGLVPQVGYTF.

This chain joins TRBV29-1 and TRBJ2-1, with 13 bases fitting TRBD2. CDR1 is SQVTM, CDR2 ANQGSEA, per germline. The CDR3 totals 17 residues. V trimming: 1 base; J trimming: 2 bases; junction bases outside the gene matches: 5. The CDR3 protein is CSVEGLAGGYTYNEQFF. The CDR3 DNA reads as TGCAGCGTTGAAGGACTAGCGGGGGGCTATACCTACAATGAGCAGTTCTTC.

This clone occurred many times. J is TRBJ1-5 and V is TRBV2; D ambiguous. The CDR3 extends over 15 amino acids. Looked up from germline, CDR1 is SNHLY and CDR2 is FYNNEI. Between the trimmed V and J ends, which lost 6 bases and 2 bases, there was a span of 14 bases. The CDR3 DNA follows: TGTGCCAGCAGCAAACTGATAACGGGCAATCAGCCCCAGCATTTT. Its protein product is CASSKLITGNQPQHF.

This clone was observed a handful of times. V is TRBV2 and J is TRBJ1-5; D is ambiguous. The CDR3 sequence is 10 residues long. The germline gives CDR1 SNHLY, CDR2 FYNNEI. V was trimmed by 6 bases and J by 14 bases, leaving 11 bases between them. CDR3 DNA: TGTGCCAGCAGGGGTCAGAGGGAGCATTTT. Its protein product is CASRGQREHF.

This clone has a handful of counts. V and J are TRBV30 and TRBJ1-1; no clear D. The germline V gene encodes CDR1 GTSNPN and CDR2 SVGIG (reference sequence). V lost 2 bases and J 2 bases, leaving 9 bases between the germline ends. The CDR3 is made up of 13 amino acids. The CDR3 loop reads CAWSFQTNTEAFF. DNA of the CDR3: TGTGCCTGGAGTTTTCAGACTAACACTGAAGCTTTCTTT.

The count of this clone is one. The genes are TRBV7-6 and TRBJ1-1; 8 bases line up with TRBD1. Germline loops: CDR1 SGHVS, CDR2 FNYEAQ. This CDR3 has 14 residues. Losses at the gene ends were 6 bases for V and 1 base for J; bases not matched to a gene: 4. The CDR3 protein is CASREQGENTEAFF. The CDR3, as DNA: TGTGCCAGCAGGGAACAGGGGGAGAACACTGAAGCTTTCTTT.

The chain uses TRBV29-1 and TRBJ2-1, with D maybe TRBD2 (5 bases). This CDR3 is 15 amino acids long. CDR1 is SQVTM, CDR2 ANQGSEA, per germline. Trimming removed 0 bases at V and 4 bases at J, with 13 bases between. CDR3 loop: CSVEEEVKSYNEQFF. The CDR3 DNA reads as TGCAGCGTTGAAGAGGAGGTAAAATCTTACAATGAGCAGTTCTTC.

This clone has a handful of counts. The gene calls are TRBV4-1 and TRBJ2-7, with D perhaps TRBD1 (5 bases). The CDR3 spans 13 residues. V lost 4 bases, J lost 2 bases, and 9 bases lay in between. Looked up from germline, CDR1 is MGHRA and CDR2 is YSYEKL. In DNA, the CDR3 is TGCGCCAGCAGCCGACAGACCGCCTACGAGCAGTACTTC. It encodes CASSRQTAYEQYF.

The chain couples TRBV7-2 to TRBJ1-1, with D unclear. Germline V lookup: CDR1 SGHTA, CDR2 FQGNSA. CDR3 length: 13 residues. V lost 3 bases and J 4 bases, leaving 9 bases between the germline ends. The chain's CDR3 is CASSFGQFTEAFF. CDR3 bases: TGTGCCAGCAGCTTTGGGCAGTTCACTGAAGCTTTCTTT. Combining the CDR3 with reference TRBV7-2 and TRBJ1-1 gives the whole variable domain GAGVSQSPSNKVTEKGKDVELRCDPISGHTALYWYRQSLGQGLEFLIYFQGNSAPDKSGLPSDRFSAERTGGSVSTLTIQRTQQEDSAVYLCASSFGQFTEAFFGQGTRLTVV.